The subject of this entry is one T cell receptor (beta chain). With V trimmed by 1 base and J by 7 bases, 8 bases remained unmatched. Per the germline V gene, CDR1 is MGHRA and CDR2 is YSYEKL. This CDR3 has 16 residues. Sequencing used immunoSEQ multiplex PCR; TCRdb keeps in-frame clones, though not all of them. This table holds about 110,000 clones, approximately 85% found once. This sample was included in a study of blood T cell repertoires in COVID-19. Sequenced input: peripheral blood. The source of this sequence is a man in his forties with acute or convalescent COVID-19. V is TRBV4-1 and J is TRBJ1-4, with 8 bases fitting TRBD1. The CDR3 coding sequence is TGCGCCAGCAGCCAAGCCGAGACAGGGGTCGGTGAAAAACTGTTTTTT. It encodes CASSQAETGVGEKLFF.